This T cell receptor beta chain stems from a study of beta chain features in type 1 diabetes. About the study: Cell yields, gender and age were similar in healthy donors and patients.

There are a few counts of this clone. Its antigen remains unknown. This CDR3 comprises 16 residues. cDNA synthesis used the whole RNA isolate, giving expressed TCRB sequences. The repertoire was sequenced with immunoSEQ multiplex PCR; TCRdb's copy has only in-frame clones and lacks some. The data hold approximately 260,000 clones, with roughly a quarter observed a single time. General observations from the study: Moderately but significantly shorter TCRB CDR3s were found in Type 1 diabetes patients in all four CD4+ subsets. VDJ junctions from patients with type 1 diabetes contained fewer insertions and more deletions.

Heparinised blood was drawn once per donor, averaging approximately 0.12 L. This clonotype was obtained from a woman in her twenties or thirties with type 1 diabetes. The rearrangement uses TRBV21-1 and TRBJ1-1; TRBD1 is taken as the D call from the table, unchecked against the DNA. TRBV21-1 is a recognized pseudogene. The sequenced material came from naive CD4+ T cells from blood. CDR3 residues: CASSKGGGHMNTEAFF. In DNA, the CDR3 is TGTGCCAGCAGCAAAGGAGGGGGACACATGAACACTGAAGCTTTCTTT.